This T cell receptor (beta chain) was identified in a study of T cell responses to AZD1222 COVID-19 vaccine. Study-level points and caveats: Rises in breadth and depth of Spike-specific TCRs came after two AZD1222 doses. Unmutated regions of variants are reportedly targeted by nearly half of spike-specific TCRs. Baseline serology detected seropositivity in only a handful of AZD1222 recipients.

Remarks on this clone: Its antigen is still unknown.

Trimming shortened V by 4 bases and J by 0 bases, and 4 bases separated the two germline ends. Germline loops: CDR1 KGHSH, CDR2 LQKENI. The CDR3 is 13 amino acids. The protocol was immunoSEQ multiplex PCR, while the TCRdb copy is restricted to in-frame clones and leaves out a portion. The sample carries 70,000 or so clones, 83% recorded once. The receptor's source is an adult who received the AZD1222 COVID-19 vaccine. V gene TRBV18 combines with J gene TRBJ1-3; D remains unclear. Sequencing was performed on peripheral blood, taken 28 days after the second AZD1222 dose. The DNA of the CDR3 is TGTGCCAGCTCACAGTACTCTGGAAACACCATATATTTT. As protein: CASSQYSGNTIYF. Using reference TRBV18 and TRBJ1-3 for the parts outside the CDR3, the full variable domain is NAGVMQNPRHLVRRRGQEARLRCSPMKGHSHVYWYRQLPEEGLKFMVYLQKENIIDESGMPKERFSAEFPKEGPSILRIQQVVRGDSAAYFCASSQYSGNTIYFGEGSWLTVV.